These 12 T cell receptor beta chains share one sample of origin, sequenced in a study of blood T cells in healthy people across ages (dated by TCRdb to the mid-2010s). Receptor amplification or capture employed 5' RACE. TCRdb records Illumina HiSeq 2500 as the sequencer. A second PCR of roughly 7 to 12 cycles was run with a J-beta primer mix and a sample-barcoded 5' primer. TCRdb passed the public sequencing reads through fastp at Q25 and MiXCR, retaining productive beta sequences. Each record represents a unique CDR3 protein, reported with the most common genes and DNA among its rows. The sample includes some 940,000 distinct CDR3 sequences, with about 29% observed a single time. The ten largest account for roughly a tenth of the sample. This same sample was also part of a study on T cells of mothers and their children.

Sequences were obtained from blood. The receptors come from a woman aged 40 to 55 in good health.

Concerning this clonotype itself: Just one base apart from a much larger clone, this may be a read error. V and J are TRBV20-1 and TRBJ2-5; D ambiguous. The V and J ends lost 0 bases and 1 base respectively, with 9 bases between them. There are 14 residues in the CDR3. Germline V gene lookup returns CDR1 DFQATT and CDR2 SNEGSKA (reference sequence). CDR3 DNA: TGCAGTGCTAGAGATTACAGTGGCCAAGAGACCCAGTACTTC. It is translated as CSARDYSGQETQYF.

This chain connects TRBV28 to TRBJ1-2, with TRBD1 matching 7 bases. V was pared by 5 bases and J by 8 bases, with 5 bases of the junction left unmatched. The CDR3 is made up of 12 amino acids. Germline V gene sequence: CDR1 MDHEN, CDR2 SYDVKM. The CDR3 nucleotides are TGTGCCAGCAGTAACAGGGGAGGGGGCTACACCTTC. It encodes CASSNRGGGYTF.

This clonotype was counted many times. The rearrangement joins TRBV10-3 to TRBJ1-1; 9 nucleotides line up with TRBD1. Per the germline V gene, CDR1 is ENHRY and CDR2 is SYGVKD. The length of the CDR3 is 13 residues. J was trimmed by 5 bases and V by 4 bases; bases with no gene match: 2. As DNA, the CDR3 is TGTGCCATCAGTGGGACAGGGGTGACTGAAGCTTTCTTT. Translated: CAISGTGVTEAFF.

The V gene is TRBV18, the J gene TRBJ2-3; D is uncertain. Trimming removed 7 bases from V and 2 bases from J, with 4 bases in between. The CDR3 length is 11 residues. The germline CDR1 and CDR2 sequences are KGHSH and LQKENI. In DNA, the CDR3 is TGTGCCAGCTTGAACACAGATACGCAGTATTTT. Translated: CASLNTDTQYF.

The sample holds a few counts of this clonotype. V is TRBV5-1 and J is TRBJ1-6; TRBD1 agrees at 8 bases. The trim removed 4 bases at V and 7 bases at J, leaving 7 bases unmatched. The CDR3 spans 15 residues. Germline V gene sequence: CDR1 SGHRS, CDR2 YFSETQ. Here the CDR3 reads CASSLRTGNNSPLHF. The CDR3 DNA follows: TGCGCCAGCAGCCTCCGGACAGGGAACAATTCACCCCTCCACTTT.

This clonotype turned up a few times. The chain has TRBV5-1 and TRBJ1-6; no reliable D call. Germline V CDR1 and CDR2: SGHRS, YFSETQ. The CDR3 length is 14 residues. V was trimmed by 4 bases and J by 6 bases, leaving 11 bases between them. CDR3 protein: CASSVERFNSPLHF. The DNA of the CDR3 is TGCGCCAGCAGCGTGGAAAGGTTTAATTCACCCCTCCACTTT.

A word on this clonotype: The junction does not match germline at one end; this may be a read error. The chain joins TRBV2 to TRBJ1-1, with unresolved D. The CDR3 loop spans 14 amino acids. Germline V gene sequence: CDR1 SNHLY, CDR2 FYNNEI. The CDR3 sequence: CTSSVGISSTEAFF. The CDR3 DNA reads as TGTACCAGCAGTGTTGGGATCTCAAGCACTGAAGCTTTCTTT.

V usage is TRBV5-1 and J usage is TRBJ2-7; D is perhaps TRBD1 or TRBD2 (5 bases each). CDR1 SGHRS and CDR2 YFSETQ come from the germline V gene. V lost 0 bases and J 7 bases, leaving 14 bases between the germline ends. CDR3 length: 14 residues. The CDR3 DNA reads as TGCGCCAGCAGCTTGGATGGGACGCCAGGGGAGCAGTACTTC. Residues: CASSLDGTPGEQYF.

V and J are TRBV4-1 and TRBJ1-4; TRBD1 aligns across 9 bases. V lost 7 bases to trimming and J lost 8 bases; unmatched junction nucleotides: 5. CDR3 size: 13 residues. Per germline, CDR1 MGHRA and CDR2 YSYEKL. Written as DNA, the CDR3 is TGCGCCAGCATGGGACAGGGCGGAGAAAAACTGTTTTTT. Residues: CASMGQGGEKLFF.

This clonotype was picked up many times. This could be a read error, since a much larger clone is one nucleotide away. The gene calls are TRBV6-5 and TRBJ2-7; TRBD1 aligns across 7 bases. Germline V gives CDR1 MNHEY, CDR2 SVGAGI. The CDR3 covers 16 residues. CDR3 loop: CASSYKTGIPSHEQYF. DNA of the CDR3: TGTGCCAGCAGTTACAAGACAGGGATACCCTCCCACGAGCAGTACTTC.

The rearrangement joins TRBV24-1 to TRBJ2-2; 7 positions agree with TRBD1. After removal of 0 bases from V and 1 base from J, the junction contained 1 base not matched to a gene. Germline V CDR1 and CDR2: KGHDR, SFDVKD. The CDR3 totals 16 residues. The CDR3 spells CATSDLNRGNTGELFF. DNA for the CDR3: TGTGCCACCAGTGATTTGAACAGGGGGAACACCGGGGAGCTGTTTTTT.

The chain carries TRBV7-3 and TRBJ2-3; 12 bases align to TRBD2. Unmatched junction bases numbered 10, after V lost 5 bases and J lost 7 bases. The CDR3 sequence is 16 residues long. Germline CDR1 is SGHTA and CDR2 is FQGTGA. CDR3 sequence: CASSAGGLAGTHTQYF. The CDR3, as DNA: TGTGCCAGCAGCGCGGGAGGACTAGCGGGGACACATACGCAGTATTTT. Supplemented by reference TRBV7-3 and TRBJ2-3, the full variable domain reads GAGVSQTPSNKVTEKGKYVELRCDPISGHTALYWYRQSLGQGPEFLIYFQGTGAADDSGLPNDRFFAVRPEGSVSTLKIQRTERGDSAVYLCASSAGGLAGTHTQYFGPGTRLTVL.